This TCR beta chain is from a study of spatial heterogeneity in lung cancer. MiXCR was run by TCRdb on the 5' RACE reads, yielding one entry per CDR3 protein. The sample shows about 95,000 distinct CDR3 sequences, roughly 10% of them seen only once. Stated time point: sample taken at primary tumor resection. Unsorted tumor, nontumor lung tissue or cryopreserved PBMC supplied the whole RNA. The donor population consisted of about 75 patients with untreated, early-stage non-small cell lung cancer. This clonotype was counted at least ten times. Germline-derived CDR1 and CDR2 are SGHRS and YFSETQ. This CDR3 contains 14 residues. Between the trimmed V and J ends, which lost 5 bases and 0 bases, there was a span of 10 bases.

The sequence came from a male donor with early-stage non-small cell lung cancer. This chain uses TRBV5-1 with TRBJ2-3, with unresolved D. The sequences come from PBMCs, collected at surgery. The DNA of the CDR3 is TGCGCCAGCAGGGCTATGTCTAGCACAGATACGCAGTATTTT. Protein sequence: CASRAMSSTDTQYF.